The rows below give T cell receptor beta chains drawn from one sample of a study of Ad26.COV2.S vaccination and SARS-CoV-2 variants. The method was immunoSEQ multiplex PCR; TCRdb's version includes in-frame clones alone and lacks a portion of them. This table has hundreds of thousands of clones, nearly 90% appearing once. This specimen consisted of peripheral blood, obtained in a trial of Ad26.COV2.S vaccine versus placebo. These receptors all stem from a person between 18 and 59 years old who received the Ad26.COV2.S COVID-19 vaccine or a placebo. Both conserved end residues are part of each CDR3. Each record gives: V gene, J gene, CDR3 protein.

TRBV6-2/TRBV6-3,TRBJ1-5,CASSSRDRGPVGDQPQHF
TRBV7-2,TRBJ2-1,CASSLAAENEQFF
TRBV24-1,TRBJ2-3,CATSALGLGTDTQYF
TRBV15,TRBJ1-1,CATSRGGENTEAFF
TRBV27,TRBJ2-1,CASTTPGALGGGNEQFF
TRBV7-9,TRBJ2-3,CASSFHRGVGDTQYF
TRBV5-1,TRBJ2-3,CASSLGLAGTTDTQYF
TRBV11-3,TRBJ2-1,CASSLRGPNYNEQFF
TRBV7-9,TRBJ1-1,CASSLLFPDTEAFF
TRBV7-6,TRBJ1-2,CASTPTYGYTF
TRBV2,TRBJ1-3,CASSPTGNTIYF
TRBV5-1,TRBJ2-6,CASSPGQAGANVLTF
TRBV28,TRBJ1-6,CASSLRQFGSPLHF
TRBV6-5,TRBJ1-1,CASGGRTEAFF
TRBV9,TRBJ1-4,CASSPETAYSTNEKLFF
TRBV9,TRBJ1-2,CASKGGQIYGYTF
TRBV11-2,TRBJ1-1,CASSLGDRGAFF
TRBV10-3,TRBJ2-3,CAISEGPLLAGVGDTQYF
TRBV10-1,TRBJ2-7,CASSGPGQGLSYEQYF
TRBV5-6,TRBJ1-2,CASSLMFGYTF
TRBV5-5,TRBJ1-4,CASSLAGLDEKLFF
TRBV6-1,TRBJ1-3,CASSEELGQPLSGNTIYF
TRBV5-4,TRBJ2-5,CASSSSLVPTQYF
TRBV6-5,TRBJ2-1,CASSRLAGDNEQFF
TRBV4-2,TRBJ1-2,CASSPLEDQNYGYTF
TRBV4-1,TRBJ2-3,CASSHTPSFVTDTQYF
TRBV6-5,TRBJ2-7,CASTRLAGLRGEQYF
TRBV6-2/TRBV6-3,TRBJ1-1,CASSPQGRRNTEAFF
TRBV28,TRBJ1-5,CASRARTFSNQPQHF
TRBV19,TRBJ1-5,CASSTHRQPQHF
TRBV7-8,TRBJ1-4,CASSRLGGANEKLFF
TRBV9,TRBJ2-2,CASSVGWMTGTNTGELFF
TRBV6-5,TRBJ2-3,CASSYSPWDGTDTQYF
TRBV13,TRBJ2-3,CASSSLLAGEDTQYF
TRBV4-1,TRBJ2-1,CASSQKEIGQFF
TRBV4-3,TRBJ1-3,CASSQAWRGFGNTIYF
TRBV13,TRBJ2-7,CASSEVDRAYEQYF
TRBV12-3/TRBV12-4,TRBJ1-6,CASRMTGPSPLHF
TRBV2,TRBJ2-1,CASRIAPVGNNEQFF
TRBV11-3,TRBJ2-2,CASSFRTGELFF
TRBV11-2,TRBJ2-5,CASSLAGREGETQYF
TRBV7-9,TRBJ2-6,CASTGRAGANVLTF
TRBV16,TRBJ2-4,CASSQLLDREGIQYF
TRBV6-1,TRBJ2-1,CASSEMTSGKRGGQFF
TRBV9,TRBJ2-3,CASSVEGIGTDTQYF
TRBV2,TRBJ2-4,CASSGGRVNIQYF
TRBV29-1,TRBJ2-1,CSVEFRDEQFF
TRBV4-3,TRBJ2-5,CASSREGAETQYF
TRBV14,TRBJ2-3,CASSPLSAGTSGSTDTQYF
TRBV9,TRBJ2-5,CASSVTSGGETQYF
TRBV30,TRBJ2-3,CAWGRTSGSTDTQYF
TRBV4-1,TRBJ1-3,CASSQFPNSGNTIYF
TRBV5-1,TRBJ2-7,CASSLDFAGLNEQYF
TRBV10-1,TRBJ2-1,CASRLPRDRGNWREGKSTYNEQFF